This TCR beta chain came from a study of T cell responses to AZD1222 COVID-19 vaccine (dated by TCRdb to the early 2020s). Describing the broader study: A total of 233 trial participants underwent TCR sequencing, of whom more than 200 had received two doses of AZD1222 and around 25 had received two doses of the MenACWY control vaccine. Trial participants were enrolled into age subgroups of 18-55, 56-69 and 70-plus years, which contained about 150, 27 and 61 TCR-sequenced participants, respectively. What the study reported, not specific to this receptor: Because no day 14 peak-response samples were available, the repertoires could be characterized only after the peak T cell response. In the small 56-69-year group, the increase in depth fell short of significance, most likely because of low power. Most participants were white British and females outnumbered males, and the authors suggested that clonal diversity may have been underestimated. Conclusions about previously exposed vaccinees are limited, since just a handful of AZD1222 recipients were seropositive for SARS-CoV-2 at baseline. The vaccine-associated CD4 TCRs covered the entire spike protein, and the dominant responses fell in regions 160-218 and 743-854. After two AZD1222 doses, both the breadth and the depth of spike-specific TCRs were significantly higher than at day 0 and than in MenACWY recipients. Nearly half of unique spike-specific TCRs reportedly recognized epitopes outside regions mutated in the B.1.351 and B.1.1.7 variants.

Details on this clone: The specificity of this receptor is unknown. Base qualities are missing; no much larger clone stands one base away.

The sample's time point label, in plain terms: about 28 days (+/-7) after the second vaccine dose. AZD1222 recipients whose second dose came at about 4 weeks and those whose second dose came at about 12 weeks were combined into one group, since spike-specific TCR depth and breadth did not differ between the two schedules. Samples from vaccinated people were obtained from the UK trials COV001 and COV002, which included a single-blind randomized controlled phase 2/3 trial of AZD1222 (ChAdOx1 nCoV-19) in healthy adults. For TCRbeta chain sequencing, PBMC samples were collected from trial participants at day 0 and at day 28 after the second dose. The CDR3 regions of human TCRbeta chains were analyzed by immunosequencing. The paper's processing steps were these. Repertoire TCRs were checked for matches against a reference library of SARS-CoV-2-specific TCRs that had been generated using the MIRA antigen-specificity platform. Breadth was defined as the fraction of unique TCRs that were SARS-CoV-2-associated, and depth was defined as the fraction of total T cells that were SARS-CoV-2-associated. Using the MIRA data, each spike-specific TCR was assigned both to the spike region to which the TCR was reactive and to a CD4 or CD8 class. Log10-transformed breadth and depth values were compared by one-way ANOVA with Sidak's multiple comparisons tests. The immuneACCESS repertoire file appears here via TCRdb, limited to in-frame rearrangements. These files lack a portion of the clones; in checked studies, under half of the deficit traces to unresolved V genes, and the cause of the others is not known. That table supplies the V and J calls and clone size; D and trimming were determined from the DNA. This sample is represented by about 78,000 clones; about nine tenths of them were singletons. The top ten hold around 3.2% of the sample.

V loses 3 bases of germline sequence and J loses 2 bases, and the interval between the two ends is 13 bases. The CDR3 sequence holds 14 residues, the cysteine and phenylalanine included. The read is trimmed to its CDR3 DNA, 42 bases read in frame from base 1. CDR1 and CDR2 (DFQATT, SNEGSKA) derive from the germline V gene (reference sequence). The V gene is TRBV20-1 and the J gene is TRBJ1-1; D gene: possibly TRBD1, on 6 matching bases. The TCR originated in an adult who received the AZD1222 COVID-19 vaccine. Sample: peripheral blood, taken 28 days after the second AZD1222 dose. CDR3 reads: CSASTQGLNTEAFF. The DNA is as follows: TGCAGTGCTAGTACGCAGGGGTTAAACACTGAAGCTTTCTTT.